The subject of this entry is one TCR beta chain. Its specificity is unknown. PCR used 60 Vbeta primers and 13 Jbeta primers. The repertoire was sequenced with immunoSEQ multiplex PCR; TCRdb's copy has only in-frame clones and lacks some. The sample holds more than 95,000 clones; roughly four fifths are singletons and the top ten take about 1.8%. This sample was included in a study of cytomegalovirus exposure and HLA in healthy donors. Background on the study: Sequencing of approximately 190 million T cells in an earlier analysis found about 120 million unique TCR beta sequences. Study-wide findings and caveats: Later analysis associated a missense DCLRE1C variant with TCR beta V- and J-gene trimming.

The CDR3 length is 16 residues. Per the germline V gene, CDR1 is SGHNT and CDR2 is YYREEE (reference sequence). V lost 4 bases, J lost 2 bases, and 6 bases stayed unmatched. This clonotype originated in a man aged 50 to 59 in good health and CMV-seronegative. The genes are TRBV5-4 and TRBJ2-2; 9 nucleotides match TRBD1. Sample: PBMCs. CDR3 region: CASSPTGGLNTGELFF. In nucleotides, the CDR3 is TGTGCCAGCAGCCCAACAGGGGGCCTTAACACCGGGGAGCTGTTTTTT.